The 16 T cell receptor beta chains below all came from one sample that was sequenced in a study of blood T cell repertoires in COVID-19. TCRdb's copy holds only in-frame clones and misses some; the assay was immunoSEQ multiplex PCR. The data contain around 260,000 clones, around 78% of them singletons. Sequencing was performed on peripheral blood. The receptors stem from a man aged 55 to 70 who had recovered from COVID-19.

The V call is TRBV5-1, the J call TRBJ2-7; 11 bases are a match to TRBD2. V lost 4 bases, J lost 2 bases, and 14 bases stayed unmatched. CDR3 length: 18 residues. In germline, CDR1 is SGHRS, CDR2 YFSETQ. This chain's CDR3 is CASSLTSGEPFRPYEQYF. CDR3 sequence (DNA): TGCGCCAGCAGCCTGACTAGCGGGGAGCCTTTTCGGCCCTACGAGCAGTACTTC.

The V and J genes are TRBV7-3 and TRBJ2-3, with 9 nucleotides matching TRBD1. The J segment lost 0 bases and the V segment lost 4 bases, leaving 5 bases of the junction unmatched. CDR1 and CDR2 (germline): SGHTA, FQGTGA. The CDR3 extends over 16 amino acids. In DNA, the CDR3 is TGTGCCAGCAGCTACGGGACAGGGTTTAGCACAGATACGCAGTATTTT. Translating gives CASSYGTGFSTDTQYF.

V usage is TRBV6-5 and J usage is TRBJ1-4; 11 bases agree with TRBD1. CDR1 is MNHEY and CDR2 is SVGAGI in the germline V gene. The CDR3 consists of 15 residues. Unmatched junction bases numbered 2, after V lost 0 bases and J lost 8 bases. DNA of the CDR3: TGTGCCAGCAGTTACTCGCGGACAGGGGGCGAAAAACTGTTTTTT. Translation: CASSYSRTGGEKLFF.

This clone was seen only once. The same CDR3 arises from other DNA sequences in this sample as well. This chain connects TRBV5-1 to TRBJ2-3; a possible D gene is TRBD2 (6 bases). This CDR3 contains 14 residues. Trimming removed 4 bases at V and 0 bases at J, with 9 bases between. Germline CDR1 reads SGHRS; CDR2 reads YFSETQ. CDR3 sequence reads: CASSLGTSTDTQYF. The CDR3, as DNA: TGCGCCAGCAGCCTCGGGACTAGCACAGATACGCAGTATTTT.

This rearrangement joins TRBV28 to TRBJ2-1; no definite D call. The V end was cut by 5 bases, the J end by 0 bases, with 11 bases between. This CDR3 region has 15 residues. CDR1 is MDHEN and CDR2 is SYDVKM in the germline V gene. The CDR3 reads CASSIDSSSYNEQFF. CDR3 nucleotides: TGTGCCAGCAGTATCGACTCTTCCTCCTACAATGAGCAGTTCTTC.

Written as DNA, the CDR3 is TGCGCCAGCAGCTTGGGTCCTAGCGGTATCTACGAGCAGTACTTC. Its protein is CASSLGPSGIYEQYF. The chain couples TRBV5-1 to TRBJ2-7, with TRBD2 identical over 7 bases. The CDR3 consists of 15 residues. Germline CDR1 reads SGHRS; CDR2 reads YFSETQ. After removal of 0 bases from V and 3 bases from J, the junction contained 6 bases not matched to a gene.

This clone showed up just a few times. CDR3: CASSQDLGGSPLHF. DNA of the CDR3: TGTGCCAGCAGCCAAGATTTGGGCGGGTCACCCCTCCACTTT. The chain combines TRBV14 with TRBJ1-6; D is unclear. The length of the CDR3 is 14 residues. Trimming took 0 bases from V and 10 from J, leaving 10 bases between them. Germline V lookup: CDR1 SGHDN, CDR2 FVKESK.

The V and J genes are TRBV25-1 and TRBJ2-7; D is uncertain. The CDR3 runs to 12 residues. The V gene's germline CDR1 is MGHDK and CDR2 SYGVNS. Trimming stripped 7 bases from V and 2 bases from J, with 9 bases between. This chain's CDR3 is CASTDSTYEQYF. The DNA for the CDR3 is TGTGCCAGCACCGACTCAACCTACGAGCAGTACTTC.

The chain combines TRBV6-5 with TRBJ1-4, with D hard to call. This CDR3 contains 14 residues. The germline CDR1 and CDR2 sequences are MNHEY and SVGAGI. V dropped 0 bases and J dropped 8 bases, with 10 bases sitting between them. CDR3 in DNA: TGTGCCAGCAGTTACTCGGAGCAGAGGGAAAAACTGTTTTTT. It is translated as CASSYSEQREKLFF.

The CDR3 DNA reads TGTGCCAGCAAGGGGGGGGGAGTCCGGGGTGAGCAGTTCTTC. Its protein is CASKGGGVRGEQFF. The J gene is TRBJ2-1, the V gene TRBV5-4; D is perhaps TRBD2 (7 bases). Looked up from germline, CDR1 is SGHNT and CDR2 is YYREEE (reference sequence). V lost 6 bases to trimming and J lost 9 bases, with 19 bases between them. There are 14 residues in the CDR3.

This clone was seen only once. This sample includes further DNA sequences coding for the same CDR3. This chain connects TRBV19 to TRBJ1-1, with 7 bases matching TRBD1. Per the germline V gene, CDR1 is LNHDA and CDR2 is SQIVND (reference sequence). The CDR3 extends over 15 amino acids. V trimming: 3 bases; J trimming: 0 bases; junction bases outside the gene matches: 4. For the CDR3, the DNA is TGTGCCAGTAGTATCGCCGGGACAGTGAACACTGAAGCTTTCTTT. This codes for CASSIAGTVNTEAFF.

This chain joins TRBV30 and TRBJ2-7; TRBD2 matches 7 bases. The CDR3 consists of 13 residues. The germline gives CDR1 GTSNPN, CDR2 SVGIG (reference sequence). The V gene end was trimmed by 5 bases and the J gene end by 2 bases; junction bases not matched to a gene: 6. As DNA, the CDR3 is TGTGCCTGGGCTAGCGGAGGGGCCTACGAGCAGTACTTC. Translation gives CAWASGGAYEQYF.

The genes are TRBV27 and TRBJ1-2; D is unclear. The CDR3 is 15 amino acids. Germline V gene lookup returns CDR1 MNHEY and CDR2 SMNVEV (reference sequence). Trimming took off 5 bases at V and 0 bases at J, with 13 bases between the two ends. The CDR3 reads CASSPLTLTNYGYTF. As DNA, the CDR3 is TGTGCCAGCAGTCCCCTAACCCTGACTAACTATGGCTACACCTTC.

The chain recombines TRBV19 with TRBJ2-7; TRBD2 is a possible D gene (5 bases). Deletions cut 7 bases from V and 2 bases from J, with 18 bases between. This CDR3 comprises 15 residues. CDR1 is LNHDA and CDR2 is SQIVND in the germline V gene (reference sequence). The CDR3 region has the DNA TGTGCCAGTAAGGAGCGGTCTTTCCCGCCCTACGAGCAGTACTTC. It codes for CASKERSFPPYEQYF.

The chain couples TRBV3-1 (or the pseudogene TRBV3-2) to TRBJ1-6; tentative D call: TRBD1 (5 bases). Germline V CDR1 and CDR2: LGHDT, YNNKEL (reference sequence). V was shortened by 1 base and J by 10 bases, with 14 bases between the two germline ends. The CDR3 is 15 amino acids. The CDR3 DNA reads TGTGCCAGCAGCCAAGTTTGGGGGGGTAGATCACCCCTCCACTTT. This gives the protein CASSQVWGGRSPLHF.

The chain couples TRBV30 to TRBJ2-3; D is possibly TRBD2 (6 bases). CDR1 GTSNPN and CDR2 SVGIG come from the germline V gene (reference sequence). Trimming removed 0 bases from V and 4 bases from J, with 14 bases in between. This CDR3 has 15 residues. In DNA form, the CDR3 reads TGTGCCTGGAGTGTAAGCGGGTTGCTGCCAGATACGCAGTATTTT. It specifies CAWSVSGLLPDTQYF.